Shown below are 13 T cell receptor beta chains from a single sample sequenced in a study of beta chain features in type 1 diabetes. General study findings and limits: Among all four CD4+ subsets, Type 1 diabetes patients had TCRB CDR3s that were moderately but significantly shorter.

Expressed TCRB transcripts got sequenced, as all isolated RNA was reverse transcribed. Sequencing was performed with immunoSEQ multiplex PCR; in TCRdb, only in-frame clones are kept and a portion is missing. The sample shows around 56,000 clones, about 47% of them seen only once. No antigen has been assigned to these receptors. Source material: Tregs from blood. The receptors derive from a woman in her forties with type 1 diabetes.

The rearrangement links TRBV30 to TRBJ2-3, with 11 nucleotides matching TRBD2. This CDR3 contains 15 residues. The junction had 4 bases not matched to a gene; V was cut back by 0 bases and J by 5 bases. Germline lookup yields CDR1 GTSNPN and CDR2 SVGIG (reference sequence). This CDR3 is CAWSVPGLAVDTQYF. CDR3 DNA sequence: TGTGCCTGGAGTGTGCCGGGACTAGCGGTAGATACGCAGTATTTT.

The chain links TRBV9 to TRBJ2-2; D might be TRBD1 (6 bases). Trimming cost V 5 bases and J 2 bases, with 10 bases left between them. Looked up from germline, CDR1 is SGDLS and CDR2 is YYNGEE. The CDR3 is 14 amino acids. CDR3 protein: CASRDRVNTGELFF. The CDR3 nucleotides are TGTGCCAGCAGGGACAGAGTTAACACCGGGGAGCTGTTTTTT. Full variable domain (rest looked up from reference TRBV9 and TRBJ2-2): DSGVTQTPKHLITATGQRVTLRCSPRSGDLSVYWYQQSLDQGLQFLIQYYNGEERAKGNILERFSAQQFPDLHSELNLSSLELGDSALYFCASRDRVNTGELFFGEGSRLTVL.

V and J are TRBV11-2 and TRBJ1-1; maybe TRBD1 (5 bases). Between the trimmed V and J ends, which lost 1 base and 3 bases, there was a span of 12 bases. CDR1 and CDR2 (germline): SGHAT, FQNNGV. The CDR3 runs to 15 residues. The CDR3 DNA reads TGTGCCAGCAGCTTAGTGGCTGGAGGGGACACTGAAGCTTTCTTT. Translated, it gives CASSLVAGGDTEAFF. Supplemented by reference TRBV11-2 and TRBJ1-1, the full variable domain reads EAGVAQSPRYKIIEKRQSVAFWCNPISGHATLYWYQQILGQGPKLLIQFQNNGVVDDSQLPKDRFSAERLKGVDSTLKIQPAKLEDSAVYLCASSLVAGGDTEAFFGQGTRLTVV.

The chain combines TRBV5-1 with TRBJ2-2; unclear D gene. CDR1 is SGHRS and CDR2 is YFSETQ in the germline V gene. Trimming cost V 2 bases and J 4 bases, with 3 bases left between them. This CDR3 comprises 12 residues. The DNA of the CDR3 is TGCGCCAGCAGCTTTCTCACCGGGGAGCTGTTTTTT. This encodes CASSFLTGELFF.

The chain is built from TRBV5-1 and TRBJ1-1, with 9 bases matching TRBD1. The germline V gene encodes CDR1 SGHRS and CDR2 YFSETQ. Germline trimming cut 4 bases from V and 5 bases from J; bases unmatched to any gene: 12. This CDR3 is 16 amino acids long. CDR3: CASSPDPGDRVTEAFF. The CDR3 DNA follows: TGCGCCAGCAGCCCGGACCCGGGGGACAGGGTTACTGAAGCTTTCTTT.

This clone is labeled as medium-sized. This chain links TRBV5-1 with TRBJ2-1, with a weak D call TRBD1 (5 bases). The germline V gene encodes CDR1 SGHRS and CDR2 YFSETQ. Trimming stripped 7 bases from V and 4 bases from J, with 18 bases between. This CDR3 contains 15 residues. Here the CDR3 reads CASFRTPNLYNEQFF. The CDR3 coding sequence is TGCGCCAGCTTTCGGACACCTAATCTGTACAATGAGCAGTTCTTC.

The rearrangement uses TRBV28 and TRBJ2-1, with 12 bases matching TRBD2. Trimming cost V 3 bases and J 2 bases; bases outside gene matches: 8. Per germline, CDR1 MDHEN and CDR2 SYDVKM. The CDR3 is 18 residues long. The CDR3 reads CASSFLAGGFGAYNEQFF. The CDR3 coding sequence is TGTGCCAGCAGTTTCCTAGCGGGAGGGTTTGGCGCCTACAATGAGCAGTTCTTC.

J is TRBJ1-2 and V is TRBV30; perhaps TRBD1 as D (5 bases). CDR3 length: 11 amino acids. The V gene's germline CDR1 is GTSNPN and CDR2 SVGIG (reference sequence). V was shortened by 2 bases and J by 7 bases, with 8 bases between the two germline ends. CDR3 nucleotide sequence: TGTGCCTGGAGTCAACAGGCTGGCTACACCTTC. It translates to CAWSQQAGYTF.

About this clone: The junction and the germline gene differ at one end; a read error may be behind it. The chain combines TRBV5-1 with TRBJ2-1, with 10 bases that match TRBD2. Germline V gene sequence: CDR1 SGHRS, CDR2 YFSETQ. This CDR3 has 17 residues. The CDR3 sequence is CASSWGLATRSYNEQLF. The CDR3 region has the DNA TGCGCCAGCAGCTGGGGACTAGCGACCCGCTCCTACAATGAGCAGCTCTTC.

This clone was seen only a few times. The chain employs TRBV7-8 and TRBJ2-7; 9 positions match TRBD2. Germline CDR1 SGHVS, CDR2 FQNEAQ. This CDR3 is built from 15 residues. The V and J ends lost 7 bases and 3 bases, in that order; junction bases with no gene match: 10. The CDR3 DNA reads TGTGCCAGCACCCTAACCGGGACTAGCAACTACGAGCAGTACTTC. Amino acids: CASTLTGTSNYEQYF.

The chain couples TRBV5-1 to TRBJ1-1, with no clear D. The germline V gene has CDR1 SGHRS and CDR2 YFSETQ. The V and J ends lost 0 bases and 3 bases respectively, with 9 bases between them. The CDR3 sequence is 14 residues long. The CDR3 loop is CASSLGHLDTEAFF. CDR3 DNA: TGCGCCAGCAGCTTGGGACATTTGGACACTGAAGCTTTCTTT.

This clone was counted between two and nine times. The V gene is TRBV5-5, the J gene TRBJ2-1; 8 positions match TRBD2. This CDR3 has 16 residues. Germline V CDR1 and CDR2: SGHKS, YYEKEE (reference sequence). Trimming removed 0 bases from V and 6 bases from J; junction bases left unmatched: 8. CDR3: CASSLVGGGYGNEQFF. DNA for the CDR3: TGTGCCAGCAGCTTGGTCGGGGGGGGGTACGGCAATGAGCAGTTCTTC.

The rearrangement uses TRBV7-6 and TRBJ2-7, with D perhaps matching TRBD1 (5 bases). V was pared by 3 bases and J by 6 bases, with 12 bases between. The CDR3 has 13 amino acids. Germline-derived CDR1 and CDR2 are SGHVS and FNYEAQ. CDR3 protein: CASSFSQDTEQYF. DNA for the CDR3: TGTGCCAGCAGCTTCTCACAGGATACCGAGCAGTACTTC.